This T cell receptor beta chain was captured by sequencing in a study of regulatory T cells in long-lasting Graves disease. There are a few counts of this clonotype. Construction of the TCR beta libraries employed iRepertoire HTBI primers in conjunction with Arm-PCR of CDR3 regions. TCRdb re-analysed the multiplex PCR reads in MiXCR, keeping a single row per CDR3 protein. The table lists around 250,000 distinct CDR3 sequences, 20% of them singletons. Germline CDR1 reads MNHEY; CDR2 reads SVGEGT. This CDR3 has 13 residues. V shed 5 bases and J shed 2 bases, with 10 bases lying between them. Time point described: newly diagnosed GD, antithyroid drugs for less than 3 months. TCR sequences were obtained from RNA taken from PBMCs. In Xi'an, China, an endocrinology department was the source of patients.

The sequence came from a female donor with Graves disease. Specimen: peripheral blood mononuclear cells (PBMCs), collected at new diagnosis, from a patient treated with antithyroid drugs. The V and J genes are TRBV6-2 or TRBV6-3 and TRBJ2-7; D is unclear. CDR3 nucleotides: TGTGCCAGCAGTAGAAAGGACCCCTACGAGCAGTACTTC. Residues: CASSRKDPYEQYF.